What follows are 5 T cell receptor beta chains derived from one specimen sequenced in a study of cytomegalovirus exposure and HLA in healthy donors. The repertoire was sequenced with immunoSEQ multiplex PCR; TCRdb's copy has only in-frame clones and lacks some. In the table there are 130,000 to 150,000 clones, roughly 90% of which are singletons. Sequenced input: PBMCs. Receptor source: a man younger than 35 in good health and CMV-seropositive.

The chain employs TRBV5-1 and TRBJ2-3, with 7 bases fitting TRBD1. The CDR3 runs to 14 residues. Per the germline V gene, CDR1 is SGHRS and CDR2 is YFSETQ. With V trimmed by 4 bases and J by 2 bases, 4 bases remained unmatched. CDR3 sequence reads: CASSVGQPTDTQYF. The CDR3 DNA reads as TGCGCCAGCAGCGTGGGACAGCCCACAGATACGCAGTATTTT.

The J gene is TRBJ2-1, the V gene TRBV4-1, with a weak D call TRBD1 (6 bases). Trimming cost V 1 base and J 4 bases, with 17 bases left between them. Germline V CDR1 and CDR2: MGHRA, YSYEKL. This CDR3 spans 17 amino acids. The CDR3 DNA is TGCGCCAGCAGCCAAGCCCACAGGGTTGGGCCGTACAATGAGCAGTTCTTC. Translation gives CASSQAHRVGPYNEQFF.

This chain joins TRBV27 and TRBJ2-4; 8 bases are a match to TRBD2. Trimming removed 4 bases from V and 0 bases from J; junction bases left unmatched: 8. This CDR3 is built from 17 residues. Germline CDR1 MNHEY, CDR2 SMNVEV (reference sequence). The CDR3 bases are TGTGCCAGCAGTTCCCGGGGGGGACCGATAGCCAAAAACATTCAGTACTTC. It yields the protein CASSSRGGPIAKNIQYF.

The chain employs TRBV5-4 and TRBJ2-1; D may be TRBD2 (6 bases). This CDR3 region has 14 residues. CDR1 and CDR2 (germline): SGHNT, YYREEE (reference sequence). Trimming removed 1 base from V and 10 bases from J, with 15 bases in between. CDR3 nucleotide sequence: TGTGCCAGCAGCTTGACCACTCTAGCGAGGGAGCAGTTCTTC. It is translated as CASSLTTLAREQFF.

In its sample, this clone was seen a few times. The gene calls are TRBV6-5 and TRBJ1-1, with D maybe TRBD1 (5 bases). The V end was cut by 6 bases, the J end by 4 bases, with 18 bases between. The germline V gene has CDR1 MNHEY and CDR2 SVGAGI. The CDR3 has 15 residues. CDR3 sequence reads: CASRPSQGVSTEAFF. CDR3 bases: TGTGCCAGCAGGCCCTCCCAAGGGGTGAGCACTGAAGCTTTCTTT.